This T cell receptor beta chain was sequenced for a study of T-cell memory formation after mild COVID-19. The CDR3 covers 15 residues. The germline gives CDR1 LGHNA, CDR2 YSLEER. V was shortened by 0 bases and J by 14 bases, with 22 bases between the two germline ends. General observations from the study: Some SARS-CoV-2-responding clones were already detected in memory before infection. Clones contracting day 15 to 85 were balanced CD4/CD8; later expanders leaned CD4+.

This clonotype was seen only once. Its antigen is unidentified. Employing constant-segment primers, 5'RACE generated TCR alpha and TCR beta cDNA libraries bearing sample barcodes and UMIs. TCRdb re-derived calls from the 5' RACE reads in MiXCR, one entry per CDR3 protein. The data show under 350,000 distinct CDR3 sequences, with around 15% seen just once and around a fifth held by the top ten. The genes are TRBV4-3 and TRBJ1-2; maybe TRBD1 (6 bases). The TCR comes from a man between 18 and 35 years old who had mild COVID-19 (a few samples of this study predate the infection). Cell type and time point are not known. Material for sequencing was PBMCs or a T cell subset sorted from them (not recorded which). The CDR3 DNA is TGCGCCAGCAGCCAAGATTGGAAGACAGGTGCCGCAGGAACCTTC. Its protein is CASSQDWKTGAAGTF.